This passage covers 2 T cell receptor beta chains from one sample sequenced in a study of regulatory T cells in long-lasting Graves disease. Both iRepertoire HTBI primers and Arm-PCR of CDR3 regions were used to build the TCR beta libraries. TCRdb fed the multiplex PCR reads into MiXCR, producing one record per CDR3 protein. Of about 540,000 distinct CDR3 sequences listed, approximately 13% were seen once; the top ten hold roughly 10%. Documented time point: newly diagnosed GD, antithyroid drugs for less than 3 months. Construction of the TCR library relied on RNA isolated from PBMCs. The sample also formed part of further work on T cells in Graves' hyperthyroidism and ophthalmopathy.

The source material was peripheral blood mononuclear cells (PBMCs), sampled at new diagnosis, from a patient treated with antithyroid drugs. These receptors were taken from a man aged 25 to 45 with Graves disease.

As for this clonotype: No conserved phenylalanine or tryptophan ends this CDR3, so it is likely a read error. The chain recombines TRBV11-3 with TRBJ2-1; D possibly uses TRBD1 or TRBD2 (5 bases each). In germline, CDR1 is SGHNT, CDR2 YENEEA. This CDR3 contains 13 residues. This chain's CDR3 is CASSSGPPDDQFV. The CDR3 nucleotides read TGTGCCAGCAGCTCGGGACCCCCCGATGATCAGTTCGTC.

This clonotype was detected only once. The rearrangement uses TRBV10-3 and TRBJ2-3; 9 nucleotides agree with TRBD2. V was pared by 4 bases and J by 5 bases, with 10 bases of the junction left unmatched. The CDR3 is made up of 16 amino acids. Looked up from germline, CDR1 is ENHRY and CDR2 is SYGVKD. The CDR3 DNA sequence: TGTGCCATCAGTGGGTTGTTAGCGGGAGCCGGAGATACGCAGTATTTT. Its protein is CAISGLLAGAGDTQYF.